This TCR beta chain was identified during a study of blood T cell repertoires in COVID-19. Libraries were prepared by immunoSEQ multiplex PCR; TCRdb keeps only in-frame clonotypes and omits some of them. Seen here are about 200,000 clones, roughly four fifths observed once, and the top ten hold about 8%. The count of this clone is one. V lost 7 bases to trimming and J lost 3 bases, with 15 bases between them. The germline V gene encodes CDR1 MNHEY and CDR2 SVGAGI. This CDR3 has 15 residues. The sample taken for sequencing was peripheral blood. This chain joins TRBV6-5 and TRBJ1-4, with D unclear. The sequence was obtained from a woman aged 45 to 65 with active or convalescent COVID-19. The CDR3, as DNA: TGTGCCAGCACCCAAGCGGGGTTGGCTAATGAAAAACTGTTTTTT. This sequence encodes CASTQAGLANEKLFF.